This T cell receptor beta chain was sequenced for a study of T-cell reconstitution after alpha-beta-depleted transplantation in children (dated by TCRdb to 2015 to 2016). Some background on the complete study: T-cell immune reconstitution after TCRalphabeta/CD19-depleted allogeneic hematopoietic cell transplantation in children was quantitatively tracked in the study by means of TCR repertoire profiling. Findings and caveats that apply to the study as a whole: Over subsequent months, a decline in hyperexpanded clone frequencies was noted, and after one year, T-cell counts and TCRbeta diversity were mostly ascribed to newly produced T cells. In some patients, high TCRbeta diversity at day 60 was attributed to recipient T cells and intrathymic progenitors that had survived conditioning. Apparently early alphabetaT-cell count recovery about two months after transplant reportedly relied on only several hundred rapidly expanded clones derived from non-depleted graft cells.

In the germline V gene, CDR1 corresponds to ENHRY and CDR2 to SYGVKD. The V end loses 4 bases and the J end loses 5 bases, and a stretch of 20 bases separates them. The CDR3, cysteine through phenylalanine, is 16 amino acids long. CDR3 DNA is the only sequence kept; it has 48 bases, read in frame from the first base. Comments on this clonotype: It has no known antigen specificity. Base qualities are missing; no much larger clone stands one base away.

The label giving this sample's treatment or condition can be read as: allogeneic hematopoietic cell transplantation with graft depleted of TCRalphabeta T cells and CD19 B cells. Transplant recipients were children who received TCRalphabeta/CD19-depleted allogeneic hematopoietic cell grafts. Library creation used PCR. The reads were generated on an Illumina HiSeq 2500. To normalize quantification of the TCRbeta repertoire, the TCR libraries were built with molecular barcoding that relied on unique molecular identifiers. TCRdb's own reprocessing of the public reads used fastp at Q25 and MiXCR and kept productive beta chains. Each entry merges the rows of one CDR3 protein and shows their most common DNA and genes. This sample comprises 700,000 to 950,000 distinct CDR3 sequences, under 20% of them detected only once. Roughly 5% of the sample belongs to the ten largest clones.

The sequence links TRBV10-3 to TRBJ2-5, with the D segment identity uncertain. The sequencing used PBMCs, mostly from graft donor cells, collected 360 days after TCRalphabeta/CD19-depleted stem cell transplant. The clonotype comes from a male patient aged 10 to 17 who had a stem cell transplant for acute lymphoblastic leukemia, so the T cells may come from the graft donor. For the CDR3, the sequence is CAISASLLSVGETQYF. Here is the DNA: TGTGCCATCAGTGCGTCATTACTCAGCGTCGGGGAGACCCAGTACTTC.